Detailed here is one TCR beta chain. Germline V CDR1 and CDR2: SGHRS, YFSETQ. Trimming shortened V by 1 base and J by 1 base, and 8 bases separated the two germline ends. There are 15 residues in the CDR3. This entry comes from a study of shared clonotypes between healthy human individuals. Genomic DNA per cell subset filled all wells of several immunoSEQ plates. Here immunoSEQ multiplex PCR was the method, and the copy in TCRdb shows in-frame clones only, minus some. The table has hundreds of thousands of clones, roughly 95% seen once. CD8 cells classed as naive were CD45RO-negative and positively selected for CCR7, excluding terminally differentiated effector memory CD45RA+ cells. All of the donors resided in Nashville, Tennessee, and each was a Caucasian adult.

This sequence joins TRBV5-1 and TRBJ2-2, with a tentative D call TRBD2 (6 bases). Sequenced: naive CD8+ T cells sorted from blood. This receptor was identified in a woman aged 25 to 39 in good health. The DNA for the CDR3 is TGCGCCAGCAGCTTGAGGGGAGGGAACACCGGGGAGCTGTTTTTT. Translated, it gives CASSLRGGNTGELFF.